This is a list of T cell receptor beta chains from one sample in a study of post-analysis software for immune sequencing data. TCRdb passed the PCR reads through MiXCR, listing each CDR3 protein once. The data contain roughly 570,000 distinct CDR3 sequences, 30% to 40% of them singletons. The sample taken for sequencing was blood. The receptor set was obtained from a girl aged 2 to 17 with multiple sclerosis. The conserved cysteine and the conserved F or W are not part of the CDR3 here. Size is omitted from some rows. Given values are once, few, many or a class for expanded clones.

j_call clone_size v_call cdr3_aa
TRBJ2-1 few TRBV5-1 ASSRLAGTGADEQF
TRBJ2-2 few TRBV29-1 SAQRTRPTGELF
TRBJ1-4 . TRBV2 ASSAAPANEKLF
TRBJ2-7 . TRBV5-1 ASSLDPGTRHYEQY
TRBJ1-2 . TRBV6-1 ASSEKTARNYGYT
TRBJ2-3 medium-sized TRBV7-7 ASSPTTTGSDTQY
TRBJ1-2 . TRBV25-1 ASSEGGAATYGYT
TRBJ2-5 few TRBV12-3/TRBV12-4 ASSPPGLPETQY
TRBJ1-1 few TRBV20-1 SARNPGTPNTEAF
. . TRBV27 ASSHRGTGRVGEQY
TRBJ2-5 few TRBV4-1 ASSQEGLARETQY
TRBJ2-3 . TRBV5-1 ASSLMGDDTQY
TRBJ2-1 . TRBV5-1 ASSQDYGSYNEQI
TRBJ1-2 . TRBV5-1 ASSLAYYPGRQNGYT
TRBJ1-2 few TRBV6-5 ASRGQTRHYGYT
TRBJ2-7 . TRBV6-1 ASSEDLTYEQY
TRBJ2-6 . TRBV7-8 ASSLVGVHPSGANVLT
TRBJ2-5 . TRBV5-6 AGSPRGGISETQY
TRBJ1-2 few TRBV25-1 ASSEYGGARGYT
TRBJ1-5 . TRBV4-1 ASSHPTGSSNQPQH
TRBJ2-1 few TRBV2 ASSAASNPYNEQF
TRBJ2-5 few TRBV2 ASNRGQREQY
TRBJ2-4 many TRBV4-1 ASRPVGQGAAKNIQY
TRBJ2-7 many TRBV12-3/TRBV12-4 ASGFSGAGSSYEQY
TRBJ1-5 many TRBV20-1 SARDRRNSNQPQH
TRBJ2-5 . TRBV6-5 ASSYSRGPGWDQY
TRBJ1-2 few TRBV12-3/TRBV12-4 ASSLRISQGGYT
TRBJ2-3 . TRBV28 ASGIPPPGQLSGTDTQY
TRBJ2-2 . TRBV5-1 ASSLVPSGGIAGELF
. few TRBV20-1 SAPGQGTSEQY
TRBJ2-7 . TRBV7-2 ASSLFGDYSYEQY
TRBJ1-2 . TRBV7-9 ASSPQDRARGANYGYT
TRBJ2-1 . TRBV5-1 ASSFGPYNEQF
TRBJ1-6 few TRBV12-3/TRBV12-4 ASKYKSSSYNSPLH